A selection of T cell receptor beta chains follows, all from one sample in a study of T cells in Graves' hyperthyroidism and ophthalmopathy. TCRdb passed the multiplex PCR reads through MiXCR, listing each CDR3 protein once. The table includes 600,000 or so distinct CDR3 sequences, roughly 14% detected once. Sequenced: blood. All receptors derive from a woman aged 50 to 60 with Graves' ophthalmopathy. Each CDR3 is given with its conserved first and last residue. The D gene is left open where the match is weak. Part of the rows lack a size; the others show once, few, many or a class for expanded clones.

j_call v_call clone_size d_call cdr3_aa cdr3_nt
TRBJ2-1 TRBV4-1 few . CASSQLQSGNNEQFF TGCGCCAGCAGCCAACTCCAGTCTGGGAACAATGAGCAGTTCTTC
TRBJ2-2 TRBV7-3 . . CASSFNSATGELFF TGTGCCAGCAGCTTTAACAGTGCCACCGGGGAGCTGTTTTTT
TRBJ2-3 TRBV5-8 . . CAWNAGVADTQYF TGTGCCTGGAACGCAGGGGTCGCAGATACGCAGTATTTT
TRBJ2-2 TRBV11-2 many TRBD1 CASSHLGQGIVVGELFF TGTGCCAGCAGCCACTTAGGACAGGGAATCGTGGTCGGGGAGCTGTTTTTT
TRBJ1-5 TRBV13 few . CASSLRGGEQPQHF TGTGCCAGCAGCTTAAGAGGTGGGGAACAGCCCCAGCATTTT
TRBJ2-1 TRBV12-5 many . CASGLALGAYEQFF TGTGCTAGTGGTTTGGCCCTAGGCGCTTATGAGCAGTTCTTC
TRBJ1-5 TRBV28 . TRBD1 CACGDRVNQPQHF TGTGCCTGCGGGGACAGGGTCAATCAGCCCCAGCATTTT
TRBJ1-2 TRBV5-1 many . CASSSGTYYGYTF TGCGCCAGCAGCTCTGGGACATACTATGGCTACACCTTC
TRBJ2-3 TRBV4-3 . . CASSQVVAPDTQYF TGCGCCAGCAGCCAAGTTGTCGCCCCAGATACGCAGTATTTT
TRBJ1-3 TRBV6-1 . TRBD1 CASSKTGGLGGNTIYF TGTGCCAGCAGCAAGACAGGGGGCCTTGGAGGAAACACCATATATTTT
TRBJ2-1 TRBV5-1 . . CASSPGALRTQIHHYNEQFF TGCGCCAGCAGCCCCGGAGCTCTCAGGACTCAGATACACCACTACAATGAGCAGTTCTTC
TRBJ2-1 TRBV20-1 . . CSARGVVSSYNEQFF TGCAGTGCTAGAGGGGTTGTATCCTCCTACAATGAGCAGTTCTTC
TRBJ2-2 TRBV10-3 few . CAISGSSTRQSNTGELFF TGTGCCATCAGTGGATCCTCCACCCGGCAATCGAACACCGGGGAGCTGTTTTTT
TRBJ1-3 TRBV12-3/TRBV12-4 many . CASNKGGISGNTIYF TGTGCCAGCAATAAAGGGGGTATCTCTGGAAACACCATATATTTT
TRBJ2-7 TRBV29-1 . TRBD1 CSVGDRAVYYEQYF TGCAGCGTTGGGGACAGGGCAGTCTACTACGAGCAGTACTTC
TRBJ1-5 TRBV12-3/TRBV12-4 many TRBD1 CASTKTGVRNQPQHF TGTGCCAGCACTAAGACAGGGGTTCGCAATCAGCCCCAGCATTTT
TRBJ1-2 TRBV6-2/TRBV6-3 few . CASSYRREGYTF TGTGCCAGCAGTTACCGTCGGGAGGGCTACACCTTC
TRBJ2-2 TRBV9 few TRBD1 CASSVVPFTGTGGTIGELFF TGTGCCAGCAGCGTAGTCCCCTTCACCGGGACAGGGGGGACCATAGGGGAGCTGTTTTTT
TRBJ2-5 TRBV15 few TRBD2 CATSTRRPSGLGGETQYF TGTGCCACCAGCACCCGAAGGCCCTCTGGACTAGGAGGAGAGACCCAGTACTTC
TRBJ2-7 TRBV28 many . CASKQIGGQTYEQYF TGTGCCAGCAAACAAATCGGCGGACAGACCTACGAGCAGTACTTC
TRBJ2-7 TRBV27 few . CASSFSRESEQYF TGTGCCAGCAGCTTTAGCAGGGAGAGCGAGCAGTACTTC
TRBJ1-1 TRBV27 . TRBD1 CAGSWSNRGMNTEAFF TGTGCCGGCAGTTGGTCCAACAGGGGTATGAACACTGAAGCTTTCTTT
TRBJ2-1 TRBV6-2/TRBV6-3 few . CASSWAAGRYNEQFF TGTGCCAGCAGTTGGGCTGCGGGAAGATACAATGAGCAGTTCTTC
TRBJ1-4 TRBV28 many . CASESATNEKLFF TGTGCCAGCGAATCTGCAACTAATGAAAAACTGTTTTTT
TRBJ2-5 TRBV20-1 . TRBD2 CSASGRAVQETQYF TGCAGTGCTAGCGGGAGGGCCGTCCAAGAGACCCAGTACTTC
TRBJ2-3 TRBV5-1 . TRBD2 CASSALAGGLDTQYF TGCGCCAGCAGCGCACTAGCGGGAGGTTTAGATACGCAGTATTTT